One and the same sample provided the 3 T cell receptor beta chains below, sequenced in a study of lymphopenia after photon versus proton radiotherapy. The assay was immunoSEQ multiplex PCR, and TCRdb's table has in-frame clones only and misses some. The table shows about 22,000 clones, with approximately 91% occurring only once. Sample: peripheral blood, taken from a patient treated with proton-based radiotherapy. These receptors were taken from a woman in her 70s with pancreatic cancer. Some clones in this sample may be carry-over from other donors' samples.

This rearrangement joins TRBV27 to TRBJ2-3; D uncertain. The CDR3 loop spans 16 amino acids. Trimming removed 2 bases from V and 2 bases from J, with 14 bases in between. Germline V gives CDR1 MNHEY, CDR2 SMNVEV (reference sequence). CDR3 sequence: CASSLTASLITDTQYF. In DNA, the CDR3 is TGTGCCAGCAGTTTAACGGCCTCCCTAATCACAGATACGCAGTATTTT.

The chain links TRBV2 to TRBJ2-1, with D possibly matching TRBD1 (5 bases). V was shortened by 1 base and J by 1 base, with 11 bases between the two germline ends. The CDR3 totals 16 residues. The germline gives CDR1 SNHLY, CDR2 FYNNEI. The DNA for the CDR3 is TGTGCCAGCAGTGAAGGTCCAGGGCTTTCCTACAATGAGCAGTTCTTC. The encoded protein is CASSEGPGLSYNEQFF.

CDR3 region: CASSYAGGNQPQHF. CDR3 sequence (DNA): TGCGCCAGCAGCTACGCGGGTGGCAATCAGCCCCAGCATTTT. The chain combines TRBV5-1 with TRBJ1-5; D is undetermined. The CDR3 has 14 residues. Germline CDR1 is SGHRS and CDR2 is YFSETQ. The germline V and J ends were trimmed by 3 bases and 2 bases, with 9 bases remaining between them.